This T cell receptor beta chain was obtained from a study of Graves' ophthalmopathy and Graves' hyperthyroidism. Study-level results: Thyroid clonotypes that were expanded above 0.001 frequency mostly also appeared in blood.

CDR1 and CDR2 from the germline V gene are LGHDT and YNNKEL (reference sequence). This CDR3 has 13 amino acids. The V and J ends lost 1 base and 3 bases respectively, with 6 bases between them. Patients newly diagnosed with hyperthyroidism, under 2 months' duration, were aged 18 to 65, the study reports. Excluded were patients with other autoimmune diseases, uncontrolled infections, pregnancy or lactation. Amplification from RNA transcripts yielded the TCR beta CDR3 regions. The first-round RT-PCR employed HTBI primers together with the Qiagen OneStep RT-PCR kit. A multiplex PCR was then performed as the second round. Each CDR3 protein is one row after TCRdb ran MiXCR on the multiplex PCR reads. The table shows around 1,000,000 distinct CDR3 sequences, with less than 45% occurring only once. To note about this clonotype: Its antigen remains unidentified.

The TCR originated in an adult man with Graves' hyperthyroidism. The chain is built from TRBV3-1 and TRBJ1-1; D is undetermined. Sequencing used peripheral blood or thyroid tissue (not recorded which). The CDR3 nucleotides are TGTGCCAGCAGCCAAGCCCAAGACACTGAAGCTTTCTTT. Its protein product is CASSQAQDTEAFF.